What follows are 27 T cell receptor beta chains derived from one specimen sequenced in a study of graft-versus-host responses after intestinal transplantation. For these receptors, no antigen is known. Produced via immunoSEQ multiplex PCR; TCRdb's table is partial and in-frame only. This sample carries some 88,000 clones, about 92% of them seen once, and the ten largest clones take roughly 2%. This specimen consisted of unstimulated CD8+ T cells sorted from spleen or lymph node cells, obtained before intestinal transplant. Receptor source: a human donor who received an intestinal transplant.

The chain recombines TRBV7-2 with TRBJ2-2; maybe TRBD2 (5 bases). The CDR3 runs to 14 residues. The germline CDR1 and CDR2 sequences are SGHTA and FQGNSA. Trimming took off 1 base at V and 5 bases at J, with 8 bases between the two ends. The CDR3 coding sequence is TGTGCCAGCAGCTTAGGGTCGGGGACCGGGGAGCTGTTTTTT. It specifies CASSLGSGTGELFF. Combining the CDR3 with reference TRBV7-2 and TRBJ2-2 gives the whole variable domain GAGVSQSPSNKVTEKGKDVELRCDPISGHTALYWYRQSLGQGLEFLIYFQGNSAPDKSGLPSDRFSAERTGGSVSTLTIQRTQQEDSAVYLCASSLGSGTGELFFGEGSRLTVL.

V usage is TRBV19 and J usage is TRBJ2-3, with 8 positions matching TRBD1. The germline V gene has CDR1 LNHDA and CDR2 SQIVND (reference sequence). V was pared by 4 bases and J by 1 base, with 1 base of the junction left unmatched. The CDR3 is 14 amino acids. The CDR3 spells CASSTTGGTDTQYF. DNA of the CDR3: TGTGCCAGTAGTACGACAGGGGGCACAGATACGCAGTATTTT.

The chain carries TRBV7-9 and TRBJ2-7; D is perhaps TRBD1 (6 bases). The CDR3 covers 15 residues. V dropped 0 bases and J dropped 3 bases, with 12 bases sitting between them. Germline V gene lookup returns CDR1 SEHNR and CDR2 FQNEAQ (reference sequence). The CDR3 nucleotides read TGTGCCAGCAGCTTAGCACAGGGACGGGACTACGAGCAGTACTTC. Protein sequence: CASSLAQGRDYEQYF.

The CDR3 DNA is TGCGCCAGCAGCCAACCTCGACAGGGGCGAAGTACCTACGAGCAGTACTTC. It yields the protein CASSQPRQGRSTYEQYF. The rearrangement joins TRBV4-3 to TRBJ2-7, with 8 nucleotides matching TRBD1. J lost 2 bases, V lost 2 bases, and 11 bases had no gene match. This CDR3 region has 17 residues. Germline values: CDR1 LGHNA, CDR2 YSLEER.

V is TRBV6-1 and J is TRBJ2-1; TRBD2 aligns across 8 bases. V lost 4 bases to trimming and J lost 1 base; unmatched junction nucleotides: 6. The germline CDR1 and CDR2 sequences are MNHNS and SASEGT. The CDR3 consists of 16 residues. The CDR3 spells CASSASGSLSYNEQFF. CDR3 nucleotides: TGTGCCAGCAGTGCCAGCGGGAGTCTTTCCTACAATGAGCAGTTCTTC.

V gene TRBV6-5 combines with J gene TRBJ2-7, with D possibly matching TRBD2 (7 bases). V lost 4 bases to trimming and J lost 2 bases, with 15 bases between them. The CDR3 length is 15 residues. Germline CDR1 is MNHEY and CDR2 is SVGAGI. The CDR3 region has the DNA TGTGCCAGCAGTTCCCTAGGGGGGGTCGCCTACGAGCAGTACTTC. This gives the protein CASSSLGGVAYEQYF.

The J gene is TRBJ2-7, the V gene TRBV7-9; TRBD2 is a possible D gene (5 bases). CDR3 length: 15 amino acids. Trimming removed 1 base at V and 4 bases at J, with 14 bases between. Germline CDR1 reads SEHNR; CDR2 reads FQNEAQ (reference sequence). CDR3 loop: CASSLGLADPYEQYF. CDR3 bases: TGTGCCAGCAGCTTAGGGCTAGCCGATCCGTACGAGCAGTACTTC.

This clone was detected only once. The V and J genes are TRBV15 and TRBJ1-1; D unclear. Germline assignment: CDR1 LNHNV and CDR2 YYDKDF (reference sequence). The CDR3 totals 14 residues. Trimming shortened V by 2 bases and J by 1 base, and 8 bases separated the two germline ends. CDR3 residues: CATSRRRENTEAFF. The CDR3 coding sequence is TGTGCCACCAGCAGAAGGCGGGAGAACACTGAAGCTTTCTTT.

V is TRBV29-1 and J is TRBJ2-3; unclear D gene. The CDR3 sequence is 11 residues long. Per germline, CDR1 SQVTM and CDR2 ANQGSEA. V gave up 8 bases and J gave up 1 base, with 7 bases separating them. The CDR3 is CSSYRTDTQYF. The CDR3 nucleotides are TGCAGCTCCTACCGCACAGATACGCAGTATTTT.

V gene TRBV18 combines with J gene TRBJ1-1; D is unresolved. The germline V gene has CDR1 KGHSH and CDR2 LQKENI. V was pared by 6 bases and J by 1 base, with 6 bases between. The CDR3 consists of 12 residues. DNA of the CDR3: TGTGCCAGCTCCCTAGGGAACACTGAAGCTTTCTTT. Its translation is CASSLGNTEAFF.

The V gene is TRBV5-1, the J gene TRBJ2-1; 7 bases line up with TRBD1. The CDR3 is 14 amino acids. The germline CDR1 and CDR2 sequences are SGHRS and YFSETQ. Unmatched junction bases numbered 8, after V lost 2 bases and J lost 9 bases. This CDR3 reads CASSFNGQAGEQFF. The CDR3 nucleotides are TGCGCCAGCAGCTTTAACGGACAGGCCGGTGAGCAGTTCTTC.

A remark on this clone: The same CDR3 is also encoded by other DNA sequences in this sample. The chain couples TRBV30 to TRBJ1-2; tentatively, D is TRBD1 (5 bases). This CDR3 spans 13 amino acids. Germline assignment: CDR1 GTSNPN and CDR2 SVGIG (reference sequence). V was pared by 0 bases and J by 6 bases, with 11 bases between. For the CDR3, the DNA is TGTGCCTGGAGTGTTGTCCAGGGCGATGGCTACACCTTC. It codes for CAWSVVQGDGYTF.

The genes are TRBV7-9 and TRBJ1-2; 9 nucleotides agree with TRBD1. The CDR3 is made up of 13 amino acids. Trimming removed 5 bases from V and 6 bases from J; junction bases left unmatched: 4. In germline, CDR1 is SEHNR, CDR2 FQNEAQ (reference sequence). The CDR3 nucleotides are TGTGCCAGCAGCGCACAGGGGGCGGATGGCTACACCTTC. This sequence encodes CASSAQGADGYTF.

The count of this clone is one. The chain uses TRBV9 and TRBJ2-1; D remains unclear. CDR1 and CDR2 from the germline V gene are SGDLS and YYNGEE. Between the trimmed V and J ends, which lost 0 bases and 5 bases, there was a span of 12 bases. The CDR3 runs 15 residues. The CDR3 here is CASSVAKRSNNEQFF. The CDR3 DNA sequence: TGTGCCAGCAGCGTAGCGAAACGGAGTAACAATGAGCAGTTCTTC.

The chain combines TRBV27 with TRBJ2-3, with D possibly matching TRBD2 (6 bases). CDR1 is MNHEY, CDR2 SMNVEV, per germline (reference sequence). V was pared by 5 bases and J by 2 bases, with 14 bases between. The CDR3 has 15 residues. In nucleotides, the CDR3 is TGTGCCAGCAGTGGGCTTAGCGGCTACACAGATACGCAGTATTTT. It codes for CASSGLSGYTDTQYF.

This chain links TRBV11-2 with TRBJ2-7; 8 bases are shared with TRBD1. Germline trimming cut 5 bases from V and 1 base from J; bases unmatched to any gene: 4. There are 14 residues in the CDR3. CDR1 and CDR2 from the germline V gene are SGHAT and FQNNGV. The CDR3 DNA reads TGTGCCAGCAGCGCCGGACAGGGTTCCTACGAGCAGTACTTC. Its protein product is CASSAGQGSYEQYF.

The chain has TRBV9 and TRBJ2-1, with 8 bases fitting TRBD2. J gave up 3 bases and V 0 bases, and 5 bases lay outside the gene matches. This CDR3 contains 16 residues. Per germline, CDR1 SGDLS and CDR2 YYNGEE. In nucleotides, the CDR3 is TGTGCCAGCAGCGTAGACCGGGGGGGCCTCTACAATGAGCAGTTCTTC. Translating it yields CASSVDRGGLYNEQFF.

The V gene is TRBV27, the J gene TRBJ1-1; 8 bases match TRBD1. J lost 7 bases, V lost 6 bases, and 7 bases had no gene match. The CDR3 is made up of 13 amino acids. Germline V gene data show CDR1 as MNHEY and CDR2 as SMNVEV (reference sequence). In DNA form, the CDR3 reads TGTGCCAGCAGCCAAACCGGGACAGGTGAAGCTTTCTTT. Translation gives CASSQTGTGEAFF.

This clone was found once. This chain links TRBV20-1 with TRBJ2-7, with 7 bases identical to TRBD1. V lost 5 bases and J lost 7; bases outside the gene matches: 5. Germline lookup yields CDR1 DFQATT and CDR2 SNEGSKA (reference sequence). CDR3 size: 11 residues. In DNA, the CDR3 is TGCAGTGCTTGGGACAGTGGGGAGCAGTACTTC. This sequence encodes CSAWDSGEQYF.

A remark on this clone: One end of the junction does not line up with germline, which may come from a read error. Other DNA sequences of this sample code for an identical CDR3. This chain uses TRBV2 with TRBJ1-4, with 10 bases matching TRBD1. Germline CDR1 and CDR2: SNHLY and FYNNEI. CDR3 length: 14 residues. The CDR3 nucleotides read TGTGCTAGCAGGGTGGGACAGGGGAGTGAAAAACTGTTTTTT. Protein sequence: CASRVGQGSEKLFF.

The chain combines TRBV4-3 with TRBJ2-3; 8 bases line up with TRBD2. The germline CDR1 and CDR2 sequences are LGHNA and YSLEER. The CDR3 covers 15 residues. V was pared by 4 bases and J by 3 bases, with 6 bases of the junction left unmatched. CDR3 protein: CASSPLGGGTDTQYF. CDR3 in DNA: TGCGCCAGCAGCCCCCTCGGGGGGGGAACAGATACGCAGTATTTT.

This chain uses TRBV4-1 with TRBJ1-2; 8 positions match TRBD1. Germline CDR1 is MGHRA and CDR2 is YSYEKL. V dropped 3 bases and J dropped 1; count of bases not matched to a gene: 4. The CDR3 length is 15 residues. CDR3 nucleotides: TGCGCCAGCAGCCAGTCAGGGGGCTATAACTATGGCTACACCTTC. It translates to CASSQSGGYNYGYTF.

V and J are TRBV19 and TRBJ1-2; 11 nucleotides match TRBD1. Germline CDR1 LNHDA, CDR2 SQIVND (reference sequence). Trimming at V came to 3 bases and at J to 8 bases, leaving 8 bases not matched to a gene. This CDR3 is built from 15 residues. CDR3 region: CASSIPRDRGYGYTF. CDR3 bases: TGTGCCAGTAGTATTCCCCGGGACAGGGGGTACGGCTACACCTTC.

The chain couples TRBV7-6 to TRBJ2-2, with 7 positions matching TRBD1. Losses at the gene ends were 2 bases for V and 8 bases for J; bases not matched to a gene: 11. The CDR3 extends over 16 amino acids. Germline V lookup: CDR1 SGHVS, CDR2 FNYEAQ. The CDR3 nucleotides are TGTGCCAGCAGCTTAAGGATTGGAACAGGGGCAGGGGAGCTGTTTTTT. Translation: CASSLRIGTGAGELFF.

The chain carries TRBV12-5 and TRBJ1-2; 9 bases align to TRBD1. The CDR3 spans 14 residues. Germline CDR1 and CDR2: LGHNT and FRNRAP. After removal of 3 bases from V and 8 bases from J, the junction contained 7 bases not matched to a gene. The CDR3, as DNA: TGTGCTAGTGGTTTACCCGGGACAGGGAACGGCTACACCTTC. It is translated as CASGLPGTGNGYTF.

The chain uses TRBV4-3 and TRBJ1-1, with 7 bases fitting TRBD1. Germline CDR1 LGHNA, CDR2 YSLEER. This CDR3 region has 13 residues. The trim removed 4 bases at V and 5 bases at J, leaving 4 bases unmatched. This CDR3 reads CASSPRQGTEAFF. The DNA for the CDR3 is TGCGCCAGCAGCCCCAGACAGGGAACTGAAGCTTTCTTT.

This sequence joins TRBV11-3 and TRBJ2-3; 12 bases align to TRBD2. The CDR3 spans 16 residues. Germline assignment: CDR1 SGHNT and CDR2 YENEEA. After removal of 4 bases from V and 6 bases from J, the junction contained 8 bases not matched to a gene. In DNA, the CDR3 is TGTGCCAGCAGCTCACGGACTAGCGGGAATTGGGATACGCAGTATTTT. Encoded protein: CASSSRTSGNWDTQYF. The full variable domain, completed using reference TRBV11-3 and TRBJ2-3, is EAGVVQSPRYKIIEKKQPVAFWCNPISGHNTLYWYLQNLGQGPELLIRYENEEAVDDSQLPKDRFSAERLKGVDSTLKIQPAELGDSAVYLCASSSRTSGNWDTQYFGPGTRLTVL.